This TCR beta chain was captured in a study of T-cell reconstitution after alpha-beta-depleted transplantation in children. The CDR3 is 14 residues long. J gave up 1 base and V 7 bases, and 6 bases lay outside the gene matches. CDR1 MDHEN and CDR2 SYDVKM come from the germline V gene. This clonotype was detected only a few times. As it was prepared, the TCRbeta library received unique molecular identifiers. Each CDR3 protein gets one entry after TCRdb re-called the PCR reads with MiXCR. The sample consists of more than 550,000 distinct CDR3 sequences, roughly a tenth of them appearing once. The genes are TRBV28 and TRBJ2-5, with 7 bases aligning to TRBD1. This specimen was PBMCs from the stem cell graft donor, taken from the stem cell graft. The sequence came from a human donor who donated a stem cell graft to a child with acute myeloid leukemia. The CDR3 here is CASTLDRVQETQYF. The CDR3 DNA reads as TGTGCCAGCACCTTAGACAGGGTCCAAGAGACCCAGTACTTC.